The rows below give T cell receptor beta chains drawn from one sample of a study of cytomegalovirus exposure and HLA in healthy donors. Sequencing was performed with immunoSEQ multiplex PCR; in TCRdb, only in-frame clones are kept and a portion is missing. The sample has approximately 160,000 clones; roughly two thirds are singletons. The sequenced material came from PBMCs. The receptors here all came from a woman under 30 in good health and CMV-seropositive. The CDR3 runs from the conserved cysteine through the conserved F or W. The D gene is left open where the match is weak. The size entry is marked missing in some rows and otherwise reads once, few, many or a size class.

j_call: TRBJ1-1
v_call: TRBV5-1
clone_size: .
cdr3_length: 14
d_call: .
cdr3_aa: CASSLGGVATEAFF
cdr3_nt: TGCGCCAGCAGCTTGGGGGGGGTGGCCACTGAAGCTTTCTTT

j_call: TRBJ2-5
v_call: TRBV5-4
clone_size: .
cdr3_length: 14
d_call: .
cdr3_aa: CASSFLSIWETQYF
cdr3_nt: TGTGCCAGCAGCTTCCTATCTATCTGGGAGACCCAGTACTTC

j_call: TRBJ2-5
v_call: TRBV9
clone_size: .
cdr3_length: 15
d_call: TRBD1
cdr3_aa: CASSVSGTSGGTQYF
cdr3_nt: TGTGCCAGCAGCGTGTCCGGGACCTCAGGGGGGACCCAGTACTTC

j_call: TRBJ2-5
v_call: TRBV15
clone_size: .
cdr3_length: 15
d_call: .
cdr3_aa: CATSRARLLQETQYF
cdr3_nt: TGTGCCACCAGCAGAGCCAGACTGTTACAAGAGACCCAGTACTTC

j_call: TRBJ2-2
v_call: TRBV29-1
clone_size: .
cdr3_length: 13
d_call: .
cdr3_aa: CSVEGPNTGELFF
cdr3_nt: TGCAGCGTTGAGGGGCCGAACACCGGGGAGCTGTTTTTT

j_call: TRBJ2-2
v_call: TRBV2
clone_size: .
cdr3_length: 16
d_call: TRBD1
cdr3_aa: CASTKPWTGEAGELFF
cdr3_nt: TGTGCCAGCACCAAACCCTGGACAGGGGAAGCCGGGGAGCTGTTTTTT

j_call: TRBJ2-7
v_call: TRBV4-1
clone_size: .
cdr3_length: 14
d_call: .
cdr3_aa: CASSQGYGSYEQYF
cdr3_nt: TGCGCCAGCAGCCAAGGGTACGGTTCCTACGAGCAGTACTTC

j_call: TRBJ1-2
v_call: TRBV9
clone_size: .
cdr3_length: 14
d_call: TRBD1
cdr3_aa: CASSVAAGGYGYTF
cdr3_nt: TGTGCCAGCAGCGTAGCTGCAGGGGGCTATGGCTACACCTTC

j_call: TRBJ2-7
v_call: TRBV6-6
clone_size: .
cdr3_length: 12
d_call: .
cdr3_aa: CASSSFSYEQYF
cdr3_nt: TGTGCCAGCAGTTCATTCTCCTACGAGCAGTACTTC

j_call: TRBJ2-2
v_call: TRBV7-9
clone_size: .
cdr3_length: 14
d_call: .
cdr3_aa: CASSLGTGTGGLFF
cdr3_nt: TGTGCCAGCAGCTTAGGGACAGGCACCGGGGGGCTGTTTTTT

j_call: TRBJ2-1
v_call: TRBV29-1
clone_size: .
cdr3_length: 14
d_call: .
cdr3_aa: CSVGRLSILNEQFF
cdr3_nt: TGCAGCGTTGGGAGACTAAGCATCCTCAATGAGCAGTTCTTC

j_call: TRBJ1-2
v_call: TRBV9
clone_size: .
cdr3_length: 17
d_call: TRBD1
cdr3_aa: CASSPQQGGGLSGGYTF
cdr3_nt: TGTGCCAGCAGCCCCCAGCAGGGGGGTGGGCTATCGGGAGGCTACACCTTC

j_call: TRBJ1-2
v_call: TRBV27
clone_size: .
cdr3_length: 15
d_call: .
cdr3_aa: CASSLIPVRGYGYTF
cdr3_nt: TGTGCCAGCAGTTTAATCCCAGTCAGGGGCTATGGCTACACCTTC

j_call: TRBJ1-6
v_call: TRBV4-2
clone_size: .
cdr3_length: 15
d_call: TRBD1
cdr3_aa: CASSQSGTENSPLHF
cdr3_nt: TGTGCCAGCAGCCAGTCCGGGACAGAAAATTCACCCCTCCACTTT

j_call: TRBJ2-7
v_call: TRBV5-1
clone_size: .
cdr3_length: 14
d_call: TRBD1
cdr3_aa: CASSLLTGTYEQYF
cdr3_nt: TGCGCCAGCAGCTTGCTGACAGGGACCTACGAGCAGTACTTC

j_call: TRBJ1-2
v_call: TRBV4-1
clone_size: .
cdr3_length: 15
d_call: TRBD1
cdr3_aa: CASSQEGGVYYGYTF
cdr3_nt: TGCGCCAGCAGCCAAGAAGGGGGCGTTTACTATGGCTACACCTTC

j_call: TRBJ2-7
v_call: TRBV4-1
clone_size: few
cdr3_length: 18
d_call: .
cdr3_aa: CASSQVSLAAGAGYEQYF
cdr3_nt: TGCGCCAGCAGCCAAGTGTCCCTAGCTGCAGGAGCGGGCTACGAGCAGTACTTC

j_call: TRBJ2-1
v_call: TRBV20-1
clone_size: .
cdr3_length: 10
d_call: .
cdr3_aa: CSASDFEQFF
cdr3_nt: TGCAGTGCTAGTGACTTTGAGCAGTTCTTC

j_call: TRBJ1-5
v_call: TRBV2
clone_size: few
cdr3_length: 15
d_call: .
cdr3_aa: CASSEAQASNQPQHF
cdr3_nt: TGTGCCAGCAGTGAAGCGCAAGCAAGCAATCAGCCCCAGCATTTT

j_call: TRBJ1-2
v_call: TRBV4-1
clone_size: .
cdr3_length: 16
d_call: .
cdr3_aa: CASSQDGPRTRLGYTF
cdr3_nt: TGCGCCAGCAGCCAAGACGGACCTCGGACAAGGTTGGGCTACACCTTC

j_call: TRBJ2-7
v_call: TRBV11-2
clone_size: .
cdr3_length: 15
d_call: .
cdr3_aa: CASSPRDIISYEQYF
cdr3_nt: TGTGCCAGCAGCCCCCGGGACATAATCTCCTACGAGCAGTACTTC

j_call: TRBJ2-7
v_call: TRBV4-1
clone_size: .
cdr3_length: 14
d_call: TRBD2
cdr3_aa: CASSQAGLTYEQYF
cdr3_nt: TGCGCCAGCAGCCAAGCGGGACTAACCTACGAGCAGTACTTC

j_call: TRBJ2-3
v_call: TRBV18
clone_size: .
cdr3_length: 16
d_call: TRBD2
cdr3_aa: CASSPPGSGGISTQYF
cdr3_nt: TGTGCCAGCTCACCACCGGGTAGCGGGGGGATATCAACGCAGTATTTT

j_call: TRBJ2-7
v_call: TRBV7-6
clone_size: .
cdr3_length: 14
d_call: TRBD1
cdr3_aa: CASSGVDRGHEQYF
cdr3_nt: TGTGCCAGCTCTGGTGTGGACAGGGGCCACGAGCAGTACTTC

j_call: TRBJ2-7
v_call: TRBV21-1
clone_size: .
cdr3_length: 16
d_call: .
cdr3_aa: CASSKRRSGGTYEQYF
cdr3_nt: TGTGCCAGCAGCAAAAGGCGAAGCGGGGGAACCTACGAGCAGTACTTC

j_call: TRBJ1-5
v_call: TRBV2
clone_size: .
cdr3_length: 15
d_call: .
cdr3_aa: CASSEALGGNQPQHF
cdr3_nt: TGTGCCAGCAGTGAAGCGTTGGGGGGAAATCAGCCCCAGCATTTT